Shown below are 12 T cell receptor beta chains from a single sample sequenced in a study of T cell responses to AZD1222 COVID-19 vaccine. Assay used: immunoSEQ multiplex PCR; TCRdb lists only in-frame clones, some missing. Of under 20,000 clones in the sample, roughly 84% were seen once. The sample in question was peripheral blood, obtained 28 days after the second AZD1222 dose. These receptors all come from an adult who received the AZD1222 COVID-19 vaccine.

This sequence joins TRBV7-2 and TRBJ2-1; 9 bases line up with TRBD2. The CDR3 sequence is 13 residues long. The V gene's germline CDR1 is SGHTA and CDR2 FQGNSA. Unmatched junction bases numbered 2, after V lost 5 bases and J lost 6 bases. The CDR3 loop reads CASSGGRANEQFF. CDR3 nucleotides: TGTGCCAGCAGCGGCGGGAGGGCCAATGAGCAGTTCTTC.

The genes are TRBV5-4 and TRBJ1-2; 7 bases line up with TRBD1. Germline CDR1 and CDR2: SGHNT and YYREEE (reference sequence). The V and J ends lost 4 bases and 3 bases, in that order; junction bases with no gene match: 3. This CDR3 has 13 residues. CDR3 in DNA: TGTGCCAGCAGCATCGACAGGGACTATGGCTACACCTTC. This gives the protein CASSIDRDYGYTF.

This clone appeared a single time. V usage is TRBV14 and J usage is TRBJ2-5; perhaps TRBD2 as D (8 bases). The V and J ends lost 1 base and 6 bases respectively, with 15 bases between them. The CDR3 extends over 15 amino acids. CDR1 is SGHDN and CDR2 is FVKESK in the germline V gene. CDR3 region: CASSQVTGRGQTQYF. CDR3 nucleotide sequence: TGTGCCAGCAGCCAAGTAACCGGGAGGGGGCAGACCCAGTACTTC.

The J gene is TRBJ2-1, the V gene TRBV11-2; 14 nucleotides agree with TRBD2. This CDR3 region has 15 residues. V shed 4 bases and J 6 bases; nucleotides not matched to a gene: 2. The germline V gene encodes CDR1 SGHAT and CDR2 FQNNGV. The CDR3 bases are TGTGCCAGCAGCTCCGGACTAGCGGGAGGCAATGAGCAGTTCTTC. Protein: CASSSGLAGGNEQFF.

This sequence joins TRBV3-1 (or the pseudogene TRBV3-2) and TRBJ1-1, with a tentative D call TRBD1 (6 bases). V gave up 4 bases and J gave up 3 bases, with 15 bases separating them. CDR3 length: 15 residues. Germline-derived CDR1 and CDR2 are LGHDT and YNNKEL (reference sequence). CDR3 nucleotides: TGTGCCAGCAGCCTCGCGAACTCAGGGGACACTGAAGCTTTCTTT. Translation: CASSLANSGDTEAFF.

The chain carries TRBV14 and TRBJ2-1; D remains ambiguous. Germline-derived CDR1 and CDR2 are SGHDN and FVKESK. The CDR3 covers 11 residues. V was cut by 6 bases and J by 8 bases, with 8 bases left in between. CDR3 protein: CASSLGDEQFF. CDR3 coding DNA: TGTGCCAGCAGTTTAGGAGATGAGCAGTTCTTC.

The chain uses TRBV7-8 and TRBJ2-3; 10 nucleotides line up with TRBD1. The germline gives CDR1 SGHVS, CDR2 FQNEAQ. The CDR3 covers 18 residues. Unmatched junction bases numbered 14, after V lost 5 bases and J lost 3 bases. The CDR3 bases are TGTGCCAGCAGCAAAACAGTTGAAGGGGACAGGGGTACAGATACGCAGTATTTT. Its translation is CASSKTVEGDRGTDTQYF. The full variable domain, in which reference TRBV7-8 and TRBJ2-3 provide the parts outside the CDR3, is GAGVSQSPRYKVAKRGQDVALRCDPISGHVSLFWYQQALGQGPEFLTYFQNEAQLDKSGLPSDRFFAERPEGSVSTLKIQRTQQEDSAVYLCASSKTVEGDRGTDTQYFGPGTRLTVL.

This clone has more than one count but fewer than ten. The gene calls are TRBV7-2 and TRBJ2-1; TRBD2 matches 7 bases. The J segment lost 16 bases and the V segment lost 3 bases, leaving 9 bases of the junction unmatched. CDR3 length: 12 amino acids. Germline loops: CDR1 SGHTA, CDR2 FQGNSA. This CDR3 is CASSFVRETFFF. The CDR3 DNA reads as TGTGCCAGCAGCTTCGTGCGGGAGACTTTTTTCTTC. Full variable domain (remainder filled in from reference TRBV7-2 and TRBJ2-1): GAGVSQSPSNKVTEKGKDVELRCDPISGHTALYWYRQSLGQGLEFLIYFQGNSAPDKSGLPSDRFSAERTGGSVSTLTIQRTQQEDSAVYLCASSFVRETFFFGPGTRLTVL.

This chain connects TRBV11-3 to TRBJ2-7, with no clear D. Germline CDR1 SGHNT, CDR2 YENEEA. The CDR3 runs 14 residues. The ends were cut back, 5 bases at V and 2 bases at J, with 13 bases in the middle. The CDR3 sequence: CASSPSSDPYEQYF. CDR3 DNA sequence: TGTGCCAGCAGCCCCTCTTCGGACCCCTACGAGCAGTACTTC. Combining the CDR3 with reference TRBV11-3 and TRBJ2-7 gives the whole variable domain EAGVVQSPRYKIIEKKQPVAFWCNPISGHNTLYWYLQNLGQGPELLIRYENEEAVDDSQLPKDRFSAERLKGVDSTLKIQPAELGDSAVYLCASSPSSDPYEQYFGPGTRLTVT.

The chain recombines TRBV28 with TRBJ2-1; TRBD2 matches 7 bases. V gave up 6 bases and J gave up 3 bases; unmatched junction bases: 14. CDR3 length: 17 amino acids. Germline-derived CDR1 and CDR2 are MDHEN and SYDVKM. CDR3 region: CASSTVAASGFYNEQFF. The CDR3 region has the DNA TGTGCCAGCAGCACTGTCGCGGCTAGCGGATTCTACAATGAGCAGTTCTTC. The complete variable domain, with remaining parts taken from reference TRBV28 and TRBJ2-1, reads DVKVTQSSRYLVKRTGEKVFLECVQDMDHENMFWYRQDPGLGLRLIYFSYDVKMKEKGDIPEGYSVSREKKERFSLILESASTNQTSMYLCASSTVAASGFYNEQFFGPGTRLTVL.

The CDR3 loop is CATRRGTGAQETQYF. For the CDR3, the DNA is TGTGCCACCCGCCGAGGGACAGGGGCACAAGAGACCCAGTACTTC. The V and J genes are TRBV19 and TRBJ2-5; 10 positions match TRBD1. The CDR3 runs to 15 residues. Germline assignment: CDR1 LNHDA and CDR2 SQIVND (reference sequence). V was pared by 10 bases and J by 2 bases, with 10 bases of the junction left unmatched.

The J gene is TRBJ1-1, the V gene TRBV10-3, with 7 nucleotides matching TRBD1. J was trimmed by 1 base and V by 6 bases; bases with no gene match: 5. CDR3 length: 14 amino acids. Germline V gene data show CDR1 as ENHRY and CDR2 as SYGVKD. CDR3 sequence reads: CAIRTGTENTEAFF. The DNA of the CDR3 is TGTGCCATCAGAACCGGGACAGAGAACACTGAAGCTTTCTTT.